The 18 T cell receptor beta chains reported below all come from one sample, sequenced in a study of T cell repertoires in cytomegalovirus infection. TCRdb redid the calling of the reads with MiXCR, one entry per CDR3 protein. The data show some 450,000 distinct CDR3 sequences, 25% to 40% seen once. The sequencing input was PBMCs. These receptors all stem from a human donor in good health (CMV status not recorded). Some clones in this sample may be carry-over from other donors' samples.

The chain recombines TRBV24-1 with TRBJ2-1, with TRBD2 matching over 7 bases. This CDR3 is 16 amino acids long. J lost 1 base, V lost 3 bases, and 5 bases had no gene match. Germline V gene sequence: CDR1 KGHDR, CDR2 SFDVKD. The CDR3 nucleotides are TGTGCCACCAGTGATGACAAAGCGGGGTCCTACAATGAGCAGTTCTTC. Its translation is CATSDDKAGSYNEQFF.

This clonotype showed up many times. The CDR3 is CASSLAWQGTDTQYF. CDR3 in DNA: TGTGCCAGCAGCTTAGCGTGGCAGGGCACAGATACGCAGTATTTT. V usage is TRBV7-8 and J usage is TRBJ2-3; D gene unclear. CDR3 length: 15 residues. CDR1 SGHVS and CDR2 FQNEAQ come from the germline V gene. V dropped 0 bases and J dropped 1 base, with 8 bases sitting between them.

CDR3 DNA sequence: TGTGCCAGCAGCCCTATAGCCGGAACTAGCGGGGGATCCAGCGGGGAGCTGTTTTTT. Its protein is CASSPIAGTSGGSSGELFF. The chain combines TRBV11-2 with TRBJ2-2; 11 nucleotides agree with TRBD2. V was clipped by 5 bases and J by 7 bases; unmatched bases: 18. This CDR3 spans 19 amino acids. Germline-derived CDR1 and CDR2 are SGHAT and FQNNGV.

This clonotype was seen more than once but under ten times. The chain has TRBV19 and TRBJ2-1; 8 bases match TRBD2. With V trimmed by 3 bases and J by 3 bases, 4 bases remained unmatched. Germline V lookup: CDR1 LNHDA, CDR2 SQIVND (reference sequence). This CDR3 comprises 15 residues. Here the CDR3 reads CASSIPGGGYNEQFF. CDR3 sequence (DNA): TGTGCCAGTAGTATCCCCGGGGGGGGCTACAATGAGCAGTTCTTC.

In this sample, this clonotype turned up many times. V usage is TRBV7-2 and J usage is TRBJ1-5; D is possibly TRBD1 (5 bases). Germline V lookup: CDR1 SGHTA, CDR2 FQGNSA. V was trimmed by 6 bases and J by 6 bases, leaving 9 bases between them. This CDR3 is 12 amino acids long. CDR3 sequence: CASRTQGQPQHF. CDR3 in DNA: TGTGCCAGCAGAACCCAGGGTCAGCCCCAGCATTTT.

This CDR3 is CAISDGTGSSREQYF. In DNA form, the CDR3 reads TGTGCCATCAGTGACGGAACCGGCAGTTCTCGGGAGCAGTACTTC. V usage is TRBV10-3 and J usage is TRBJ2-7; D is unclear. Germline V gene sequence: CDR1 ENHRY, CDR2 SYGVKD. The CDR3 runs 15 residues. V lost 3 bases and J 7 bases, leaving 19 bases between the germline ends.

This clonotype was counted at least ten times. The chain is built from TRBV7-2 and TRBJ1-5; maybe TRBD1 (5 bases). From germline, CDR1 is SGHTA and CDR2 FQGNSA. This CDR3 is 13 amino acids long. Trimming stripped 3 bases from V and 5 bases from J, with 8 bases between. The CDR3 DNA follows: TGTGCCAGCAGCTTGCAGGGACATCAGCCCCAGCATTTT. It specifies CASSLQGHQPQHF.

V gene TRBV5-6 combines with J gene TRBJ1-2, with unresolved D. The V gene lost 2 bases and the J gene lost 3 bases, with 14 bases spanning the gap. CDR1 and CDR2 from the germline V gene are SGHDT and YYEEEE. CDR3 length: 15 residues. The DNA for the CDR3 is TGTGCCAGCAGCTTCTATCACCTATCATACTATGGCTACACCTTC. Residues: CASSFYHLSYYGYTF.

This chain uses TRBV19 with TRBJ1-1; D ambiguous. Germline V lookup: CDR1 LNHDA, CDR2 SQIVND (reference sequence). V lost 7 bases and J 1 base, leaving 10 bases between the germline ends. The CDR3 extends over 13 amino acids. In DNA, the CDR3 is TGTGCCAGTAAATGGGAAAGGAACACTGAAGCTTTCTTT. Its translation: CASKWERNTEAFF.

This clonotype has ten or more counts. CDR3 sequence: CASSPHSGTYEQYF. The CDR3 nucleotides are TGTGCCAGCAGCCCCCATTCGGGGACCTACGAGCAGTACTTC. The J gene is TRBJ2-7, the V gene TRBV7-2, with D perhaps matching TRBD2 (5 bases). Germline V gives CDR1 SGHTA, CDR2 FQGNSA. The CDR3 runs 14 residues. V was clipped by 5 bases and J by 2 bases, with 13 bases between them.

Points on this clonotype: A much more abundant neighbour one base away suggests this may be a read error. The chain links TRBV12-3 or TRBV12-4 to TRBJ1-4; possibly TRBD1 for D (6 bases). V gave up 5 bases and J gave up 14 bases, with 21 bases separating them. This CDR3 has 14 residues. As DNA, the CDR3 is TGTGCCAGCAGTCCGGAGGGGGTTGGCCCAAACCTGTTTTTT. As protein: CASSPEGVGPNLFF.

This clonotype appeared a few times. This chain uses TRBV3-1 with TRBJ2-7, with D tentatively TRBD2 (5 bases). This CDR3 spans 16 amino acids. Trimming pared 4 bases from V and 2 bases from J, leaving 18 bases between. Germline CDR1 and CDR2: LGHDT and YNNKEL (reference sequence). The chain's CDR3 is CASSPHLRGEAYEQYF. The CDR3 nucleotides read TGTGCCAGCAGCCCTCACCTCCGGGGAGAGGCCTACGAGCAGTACTTC.

This clonotype came up a few times. The V and J genes are TRBV6-5 and TRBJ1-1; D remains ambiguous. V lost 0 bases and J 6 bases, leaving 11 bases between the germline ends. The CDR3 runs 14 residues. Germline CDR1 reads MNHEY; CDR2 reads SVGAGI. DNA for the CDR3: TGTGCCAGCAGTTACTCTTCCCCGGGCTCTGAAGCTTTCTTT. Amino acid sequence: CASSYSSPGSEAFF.

This clonotype has only a few counts. CDR3: CASSDSGRNIQYF. The CDR3 DNA reads as TGTGCCAGCAGTGACTCGGGGAGGAACATTCAGTACTTC. The chain employs TRBV6-1 and TRBJ2-4, with D possibly being TRBD2 (6 bases). The V and J ends lost 3 bases and 7 bases respectively, with 10 bases between them. This CDR3 comprises 13 residues. The V gene's germline CDR1 is MNHNS and CDR2 SASEGT.

The chain couples TRBV3-1 to TRBJ2-7; a weak D match, TRBD2 (6 bases). CDR3 size: 14 residues. Germline CDR1 and CDR2: LGHDT and YNNKEL (reference sequence). V was clipped by 3 bases and J by 6 bases, with 15 bases between them. The CDR3 reads CASSQWTNLGEQYF. Here the CDR3 DNA reads TGTGCCAGCAGCCAGTGGACTAACCTTGGCGAGCAGTACTTC.

This clonotype was seen repeatedly, ten times or more. This chain uses TRBV7-2 with TRBJ1-1, with TRBD1 identical over 9 bases. V shed 4 bases, J shed 7 bases, and the junction held 10 bases outside the gene matches. Germline-derived CDR1 and CDR2 are SGHTA and FQGNSA. The CDR3 spans 15 residues. The CDR3: CASSWTGTGSGEAFF. CDR3 nucleotides: TGTGCCAGCAGCTGGACCGGGACAGGGAGCGGTGAAGCTTTCTTT.

The V call is TRBV9, the J call TRBJ2-3, with TRBD2 identical over 11 bases. Looked up from germline, CDR1 is SGDLS and CDR2 is YYNGEE. The V segment lost 1 base and the J segment 5 bases; nucleotides outside the gene matches: 18. CDR3 size: 20 residues. CDR3 sequence: CASSVPLDTSGGRALDTQYF. As DNA, the CDR3 is TGTGCCAGCAGCGTACCTTTAGATACTAGCGGGGGCCGTGCCTTAGATACGCAGTATTTT.

This chain links TRBV5-8 with TRBJ2-2; D is unresolved. The CDR3 loop spans 17 amino acids. V shed 3 bases and J shed 0 bases, with 15 bases lying between them. The germline CDR1 and CDR2 sequences are SGHTS and YDEGEE. CDR3 sequence (DNA): TGTGCCAGCAGCTCGTGGAGTAGGGCCGCGAACACCGGGGAGCTGTTTTTT. Amino acid sequence: CASSSWSRAANTGELFF.